This is a list of T cell receptor beta chains from one sample in a study of T-cell reconstitution after alpha-beta-depleted transplantation in children. TCRdb itself ran the PCR reads through MiXCR, one entry per CDR3 protein. Of hundreds of thousands of distinct CDR3 sequences in the sample, 15% to 20% were seen once. Material: PBMCs, mostly from graft donor cells, obtained 360 days after TCRalphabeta/CD19-depleted stem cell transplant. The receptors originated from a male patient between 10 and 17 years old who had a stem cell transplant for acute lymphoblastic leukemia, so the T cells may come from the graft donor. Both conserved end residues are part of each CDR3. D genes are given only for firm matches. Size tells how often a clone was seen (once, few, many) or the class of an expanded clone, and some rows leave it out.

j_gene: TRBJ2-2; v_gene: TRBV5-1; d_gene: TRBD2; abundance: once; CDR3aa: CASSFSGSPNTGELFF; CDR3nt: TGCGCCAGCAGCTTCAGCGGGAGCCCTAACACCGGGGAGCTGTTTTTT
j_gene: TRBJ1-5; v_gene: TRBV27; d_gene: .; abundance: few; CDR3aa: CASSLSRQGNQPQHF; CDR3nt: TGTGCCAGCAGTTTATCACGACAGGGCAATCAGCCCCAGCATTTT
j_gene: TRBJ2-2; v_gene: TRBV6-2/TRBV6-3; d_gene: TRBD1; abundance: .; CDR3aa: CASSYSGDRFNTGELFF; CDR3nt: TGTGCCAGCAGTTACTCGGGGGACAGGTTCAACACCGGGGAGCTGTTTTTT
j_gene: TRBJ2-1; v_gene: TRBV12-3/TRBV12-4; d_gene: .; abundance: many; CDR3aa: CASSLGGVWGNEQFF; CDR3nt: TGTGCCAGCAGTTTAGGAGGGGTTTGGGGCAATGAGCAGTTCTTC
j_gene: TRBJ1-2; v_gene: TRBV4-1; d_gene: .; abundance: few; CDR3aa: CASSPSRTGGYTF; CDR3nt: TGCGCCAGCAGCCCCTCAAGGACCGGTGGCTACACCTTC
j_gene: TRBJ2-2; v_gene: TRBV7-9; d_gene: .; abundance: .; CDR3aa: CASSKALDTGELFF; CDR3nt: TGTGCCAGCAGCAAAGCGCTAGACACCGGGGAGCTGTTTTTT
j_gene: TRBJ2-1; v_gene: TRBV7-8; d_gene: .; abundance: .; CDR3aa: CASSTTEYNEQFF; CDR3nt: TGTGCCAGCAGCACGACAGAATACAATGAGCAGTTCTTC
j_gene: TRBJ2-1; v_gene: TRBV11-3; d_gene: TRBD1; abundance: few; CDR3aa: CASSPGTDSYNEQFF; CDR3nt: TGTGCCAGCAGCCCTGGGACAGACTCCTACAATGAGCAGTTCTTC
j_gene: TRBJ2-5; v_gene: TRBV7-9; d_gene: TRBD2; abundance: .; CDR3aa: CASSSPLAALQETQYF; CDR3nt: TGTGCCAGCAGCTCGCCGCTAGCGGCTCTCCAAGAGACCCAGTACTTC
j_gene: TRBJ2-7; v_gene: TRBV10-3; d_gene: .; abundance: .; CDR3aa: CAIMRPQGRAYEQYF; CDR3nt: TGTGCCATCATGCGACCGCAGGGGAGAGCCTACGAGCAGTACTTC
j_gene: TRBJ2-1; v_gene: TRBV3-1; d_gene: TRBD1; abundance: .; CDR3aa: CASSHSGQGAPPSSYNEQFF; CDR3nt: TGTGCCAGCAGCCATTCAGGGCAGGGGGCGCCCCCGAGCTCCTACAATGAGCAGTTCTTC
j_gene: TRBJ1-2; v_gene: TRBV5-1; d_gene: .; abundance: .; CDR3aa: CASSLVGRDYGYTF; CDR3nt: TGCGCCAGCAGCTTGGTGGGACGGGACTATGGCTACACCTTC
j_gene: TRBJ2-3; v_gene: TRBV7-3; d_gene: .; abundance: .; CDR3aa: CASSLSTGTDTQYF; CDR3nt: TGTGCCAGCAGCTTAAGCACAGGCACAGATACGCAGTATTTT
j_gene: TRBJ1-3; v_gene: TRBV7-8; d_gene: .; abundance: .; CDR3aa: CASSQPRGNTIYF; CDR3nt: TGTGCCAGCAGCCAACCCCGGGGGAACACCATATATTTT
j_gene: TRBJ2-1; v_gene: TRBV7-2; d_gene: .; abundance: .; CDR3aa: CASSARRRPQPVEQFF; CDR3nt: TGTGCCAGCAGCGCCCGGAGGCGTCCCCAACCCGTTGAGCAGTTCTTC
j_gene: TRBJ2-5; v_gene: TRBV7-9; d_gene: TRBD2; abundance: few; CDR3aa: CASSRLAEETQYF; CDR3nt: TGTGCCAGCAGCAGGCTAGCGGAAGAGACCCAGTACTTC
j_gene: TRBJ2-1; v_gene: TRBV4-2; d_gene: TRBD1; abundance: .; CDR3aa: CASSQESPGQGSYNEQFF; CDR3nt: TGTGCCAGCAGCCAAGAATCCCCCGGACAGGGATCCTACAATGAGCAGTTCTTC
j_gene: TRBJ2-4; v_gene: TRBV4-1; d_gene: .; abundance: few; CDR3aa: CASSQDIFPTKNIQYF; CDR3nt: TGCGCCAGCAGCCAAGACATTTTCCCAACCAAAAACATTCAGTACTTC
j_gene: TRBJ2-7; v_gene: TRBV29-1; d_gene: .; abundance: many; CDR3aa: CSVRSGPGPKPSYEQYF; CDR3nt: TGCAGCGTTCGGTCCGGGCCAGGGCCGAAACCCTCCTACGAGCAGTACTTC
j_gene: TRBJ2-3; v_gene: TRBV5-1; d_gene: .; abundance: .; CDR3aa: CASSFASPDTQYF; CDR3nt: TGCGCCAGCAGCTTTGCTAGCCCAGATACGCAGTATTTT
j_gene: TRBJ1-1; v_gene: TRBV19; d_gene: .; abundance: .; CDR3aa: CASSIDKGRLNTEAFF; CDR3nt: TGTGCCAGTAGTATAGACAAGGGCAGATTGAACACTGAAGCTTTCTTT
j_gene: TRBJ2-1; v_gene: TRBV12-3/TRBV12-4; d_gene: .; abundance: many; CDR3aa: CASSLVGGHNEQFF; CDR3nt: TGTGCCAGCAGTTTAGTGGGGGGCCACAATGAGCAGTTCTTC
j_gene: TRBJ2-1; v_gene: TRBV2; d_gene: TRBD1; abundance: few; CDR3aa: CASRGTGYNEQFF; CDR3nt: TGTGCCAGCAGGGGGACAGGATACAATGAGCAGTTCTTC
j_gene: TRBJ2-5; v_gene: TRBV2; d_gene: TRBD2; abundance: .; CDR3aa: CASSQRLAGGQETQYF; CDR3nt: TGTGCCAGCAGCCAGCGACTAGCGGGAGGCCAAGAGACCCAGTACTTC
j_gene: TRBJ2-7; v_gene: TRBV4-1; d_gene: TRBD2; abundance: few; CDR3aa: CASSHPIAGGYYEQYF; CDR3nt: TGCGCCAGCAGCCATCCCATAGCGGGAGGGTACTACGAGCAGTACTTC
j_gene: TRBJ2-7; v_gene: TRBV11-2; d_gene: .; abundance: few; CDR3aa: CASSMPSSYEQYF; CDR3nt: TGTGCCAGCAGCATGCCGAGCTCCTACGAGCAGTACTTC
j_gene: TRBJ1-1; v_gene: TRBV5-6; d_gene: .; abundance: few; CDR3aa: CASSLVGVRTKAFF; CDR3nt: TGTGCCAGCAGCTTGGTAGGAGTTCGAACAAAAGCTTTCTTT
j_gene: TRBJ2-7; v_gene: TRBV7-6; d_gene: TRBD1; abundance: .; CDR3aa: CASRSGTGFSYEQYF; CDR3nt: TGTGCCAGCAGGTCCGGGACAGGGTTTTCCTACGAGCAGTACTTC